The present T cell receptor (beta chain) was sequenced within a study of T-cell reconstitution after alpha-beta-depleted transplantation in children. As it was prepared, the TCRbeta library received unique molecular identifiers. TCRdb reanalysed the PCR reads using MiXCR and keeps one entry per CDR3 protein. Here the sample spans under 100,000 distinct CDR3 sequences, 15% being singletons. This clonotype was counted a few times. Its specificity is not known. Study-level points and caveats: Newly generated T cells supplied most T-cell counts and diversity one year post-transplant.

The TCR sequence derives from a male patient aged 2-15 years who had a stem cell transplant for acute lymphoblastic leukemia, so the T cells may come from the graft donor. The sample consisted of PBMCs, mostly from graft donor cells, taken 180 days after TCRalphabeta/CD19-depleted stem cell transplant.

CDR3 coding DNA: TGCAGCGTTGAAGATCGCCTAGCGGACTTTCCCTACGAGCAGTACTTC. Protein product: CSVEDRLADFPYEQYF. The rearrangement links TRBV29-1 to TRBJ2-7, with 7 bases identical to TRBD2. The germline CDR1 and CDR2 sequences are SQVTM and ANQGSEA. V was clipped by 0 bases and J by 2 bases; unmatched bases: 10. This CDR3 region has 16 residues.